These 24 T cell receptor beta chains were sequenced from one sample in a study of blood T cell repertoires in COVID-19. Profiling relied on immunoSEQ multiplex PCR, and the TCRdb table lists in-frame clones only, not all of them. The data hold 120,000 to 150,000 clones, with around 79% observed a single time. Sequenced sample: peripheral blood. The source of these receptors is a man aged 60 to 69 with acute or convalescent COVID-19.

V is TRBV2 and J is TRBJ2-7; TRBD2 agrees at 10 bases. V lost 5 bases to trimming and J lost 1 base; unmatched junction nucleotides: 5. The CDR3 consists of 15 residues. In germline, CDR1 is SNHLY, CDR2 FYNNEI. The chain's CDR3 is CASSPLAGASYEQYF. The CDR3 nucleotides are TGTGCCAGCAGTCCCCTAGCGGGAGCTTCCTACGAGCAGTACTTC.

This chain uses TRBV7-2 with TRBJ2-7; possibly TRBD2 for D (5 bases). The CDR3 is 15 residues long. V lost 5 bases to trimming and J lost 4 bases, with 18 bases between them. Germline CDR1 is SGHTA and CDR2 is FQGNSA. Here the CDR3 reads CASSALGSVEYEQYF. In DNA form, the CDR3 reads TGTGCCAGCAGCGCCCTAGGGAGCGTGGAGTACGAGCAGTACTTC.

This clone has just a few counts. The V gene is TRBV7-9, the J gene TRBJ2-3; 8 nucleotides agree with TRBD2. J was trimmed by 1 base and V by 8 bases; bases with no gene match: 2. Germline CDR1 SEHNR, CDR2 FQNEAQ (reference sequence). The CDR3 consists of 13 residues. The CDR3 is CASGLAGTDTQYF. As DNA, the CDR3 is TGTGCCAGCGGACTAGCCGGCACAGATACGCAGTATTTT.

The chain is built from TRBV11-2 and TRBJ2-2; no clear D. Trimming stripped 1 base from V and 5 bases from J, with 11 bases between. The CDR3 covers 15 residues. In germline, CDR1 is SGHAT, CDR2 FQNNGV. CDR3 DNA: TGTGCCAGCAGCTTAGTCTCGTCGAGAACCGGGGAGCTGTTTTTT. Translation: CASSLVSSRTGELFF.

The chain employs TRBV7-2 and TRBJ2-1, with 8 bases that match TRBD2. Trimming removed 3 bases from V and 4 bases from J; junction bases left unmatched: 5. Germline CDR1 SGHTA, CDR2 FQGNSA. This CDR3 region has 15 residues. For the CDR3, the DNA is TGTGCCAGCAGCTTCCGAAGCGGGAGATACAATGAGCAGTTCTTC. Encoded protein: CASSFRSGRYNEQFF.

The chain has TRBV6-5 and TRBJ1-1; 8 bases line up with TRBD1. This CDR3 spans 13 amino acids. With V trimmed by 6 bases and J by 4 bases, 4 bases remained unmatched. Germline-derived CDR1 and CDR2 are MNHEY and SVGAGI. The CDR3: CASSRTGLTEAFF. CDR3 in DNA: TGTGCCAGCAGCCGGACAGGGCTCACTGAAGCTTTCTTT.

The chain combines TRBV27 with TRBJ1-5, with D hard to call. V shed 4 bases and J shed 7 bases, with 8 bases lying between them. This CDR3 has 12 residues. Germline CDR1 and CDR2: MNHEY and SMNVEV (reference sequence). The CDR3 coding sequence is TGTGCCAGCAGTTCTCCCGGGCAGCCCCAGCATTTT. Its translation: CASSSPGQPQHF.

The genes are TRBV28 and TRBJ2-3; TRBD2 matches 12 bases. V trimming: 6 bases; J trimming: 6 bases; junction bases outside the gene matches: 4. The length of the CDR3 is 14 residues. The V gene's germline CDR1 is MDHEN and CDR2 SYDVKM. The CDR3 protein is CASSGLAGSDTQYF. The CDR3 nucleotides are TGTGCCAGCAGCGGACTAGCGGGAAGTGATACGCAGTATTTT.

The chain combines TRBV4-2 with TRBJ2-2, with D perhaps matching TRBD2 (5 bases). The CDR3 is 16 amino acids. The V gene lost 4 bases and the J gene lost 0 bases, with 12 bases spanning the gap. Per germline, CDR1 LGHNA and CDR2 YNFKEQ. The CDR3 DNA sequence: TGTGCCAGCAGCCCCTTTAGCGTCTCGAACACCGGGGAGCTGTTTTTT. It translates to CASSPFSVSNTGELFF.

The V call is TRBV16, the J call TRBJ2-1; no clear D. Germline CDR1 is KGHSY and CDR2 is FQNENV. There are 14 residues in the CDR3. The V gene lost 2 bases and the J gene lost 8 bases, with 13 bases spanning the gap. The CDR3 spells CASSQELVGYEQFF. The CDR3 DNA sequence: TGTGCCAGCAGCCAAGAATTGGTGGGCTATGAGCAGTTCTTC.

This rearrangement joins TRBV20-1 to TRBJ2-7, with 10 positions matching TRBD2. CDR1 and CDR2 (germline): DFQATT, SNEGSKA (reference sequence). V was clipped by 6 bases and J by 2 bases; unmatched bases: 7. CDR3 length: 14 residues. CDR3 bases: TGCAGTGCCAGTAGCGGGAGGTCCCCCTACGAGCAGTACTTC. Protein: CSASSGRSPYEQYF.

This sequence joins TRBV20-1 and TRBJ2-3; perhaps TRBD2 as D (6 bases). The V end was cut by 3 bases, the J end by 2 bases, with 12 bases between. Germline CDR1 and CDR2: DFQATT and SNEGSKA (reference sequence). The length of the CDR3 is 14 residues. In nucleotides, the CDR3 is TGCAGTGCTAGTCGGGGGACTTACACAGATACGCAGTATTTT. It encodes CSASRGTYTDTQYF.

The rearrangement uses TRBV21-1 and TRBJ1-4; the table's D gene call, TRBD1, was not cross checked with the DNA. TRBV21-1 is a recognized pseudogene. The CDR3 runs to 15 residues. The CDR3 here is CASSKGDRGAEKLFF. The CDR3 DNA follows: TGTGCCAGCAGCAAAGGGGACAGGGGAGCTGAAAAACTGTTTTTT.

The chain couples TRBV28 to TRBJ1-2; TRBD1 matches 9 bases. Germline loops: CDR1 MDHEN, CDR2 SYDVKM. Trimming at V came to 6 bases and at J to 5 bases, leaving 7 bases not matched to a gene. CDR3 length: 14 residues. The DNA for the CDR3 is TGTGCCAGCAGCCCGGGACAGGGAGGTTATGGCTACACCTTC. This encodes CASSPGQGGYGYTF.

The gene calls are TRBV11-2 and TRBJ1-1; 7 bases line up with TRBD1. The trim removed 2 bases at V and 1 base at J, leaving 7 bases unmatched. The CDR3 is 16 residues long. The germline gives CDR1 SGHAT, CDR2 FQNNGV. The CDR3 bases are TGTGCCAGCAGCTTATCCGCGGACAGGAGGAACACTGAAGCTTTCTTT. Translated: CASSLSADRRNTEAFF.

The V call is TRBV27, the J call TRBJ1-1, with TRBD1 as a possible D gene (6 bases). V dropped 3 bases and J dropped 4 bases, with 24 bases sitting between them. The germline V gene encodes CDR1 MNHEY and CDR2 SMNVEV (reference sequence). The CDR3 contains 18 residues. The DNA for the CDR3 is TGTGCCAGCAGTTTGCACAGGGCCTCGTCCTCCTGGGGCACTGAAGCTTTCTTT. This codes for CASSLHRASSSWGTEAFF.

The gene calls are TRBV4-2 and TRBJ2-1, with TRBD2 matching 9 bases. Germline V gene data show CDR1 as LGHNA and CDR2 as YNFKEQ. The V gene end was trimmed by 0 bases and the J gene end by 1 base; junction bases not matched to a gene: 4. The CDR3 extends over 17 amino acids. The CDR3 region has the DNA TGTGCCAGCAGCCAAGATGTAGCGGGAGAATCCTACAATGAGCAGTTCTTC. Its protein is CASSQDVAGESYNEQFF.

V is TRBV24-1 and J is TRBJ2-1, with 8 bases matching TRBD2. CDR1 is KGHDR and CDR2 is SFDVKD in the germline V gene. The CDR3 runs 14 residues. V lost 4 bases to trimming and J lost 6 bases; unmatched junction nucleotides: 4. In DNA, the CDR3 is TGTGCCACCAGTGACCCCGGGACTAGCAATGAGCAGTTCTTC. Protein product: CATSDPGTSNEQFF.

The rearrangement links TRBV25-1 to TRBJ2-2; possible D gene TRBD2, 5 bases. Germline values: CDR1 MGHDK, CDR2 SYGVNS. V shed 1 base and J shed 1 base, with 10 bases lying between them. The CDR3 covers 16 residues. The CDR3 region is CASSELWTQNTGELFF. As DNA, the CDR3 is TGTGCCAGCAGTGAATTGTGGACTCAGAACACCGGGGAGCTGTTTTTT. Full variable domain (missing parts from reference TRBV25-1 and TRBJ2-2): EADIYQTPRYLVIGTGKKITLECSQTMGHDKMYWYQQDPGMELHLIHYSYGVNSTEKGDLSSESTVSRIRTEHFPLTLESARPSHTSQYLCASSELWTQNTGELFFGEGSRLTVL.

J is TRBJ2-6 and V is TRBV11-2; no clear D gene. The CDR3 has 12 residues. Between the trimmed V and J ends, which lost 7 bases and 3 bases, there was a span of 4 bases. Germline values: CDR1 SGHAT, CDR2 FQNNGV. CDR3 amino acids: CASTGGANVLTF. CDR3 nucleotide sequence: TGTGCCAGCACGGGTGGGGCCAACGTCCTGACTTTC.

This clone was recorded a few times. This rearrangement joins TRBV28 to TRBJ1-4, with D hard to call. Trimming took off 7 bases at V and 2 bases at J, with 14 bases between the two ends. There are 15 residues in the CDR3. Germline values: CDR1 MDHEN, CDR2 SYDVKM. CDR3 in DNA: TGTGCCAGCAAGACTATAGGTCGGACTAATGAAAAACTGTTTTTT. Residues: CASKTIGRTNEKLFF.

This clone was counted a few times. V gene TRBV6-5 combines with J gene TRBJ1-5; D perhaps matches TRBD1 (5 bases). The CDR3 has 12 amino acids. Germline assignment: CDR1 MNHEY and CDR2 SVGAGI. The V gene lost 6 bases and the J gene lost 5 bases, with 8 bases spanning the gap. This CDR3 is CASRTGYQPQHF. The CDR3 region has the DNA TGTGCCAGCAGAACAGGCTATCAGCCCCAGCATTTT.

This chain uses TRBV7-2 with TRBJ2-1; D possibly corresponds to TRBD1 (5 bases). The CDR3 extends over 14 amino acids. Germline CDR1 is SGHTA and CDR2 is FQGNSA. V was cut by 7 bases and J by 1 base, with 11 bases left in between. The CDR3 coding sequence is TGTGCCAGCACCCTTTACAGGTCCTACAATGAGCAGTTCTTC. Translating gives CASTLYRSYNEQFF.

This chain uses TRBV28 with TRBJ1-5, with 7 bases identical to TRBD1. This CDR3 spans 15 amino acids. V dropped 7 bases and J dropped 2; count of bases not matched to a gene: 8. Germline CDR1 reads MDHEN; CDR2 reads SYDVKM. The chain's CDR3 is CASTEDRSGNQPQHF. CDR3 nucleotides: TGTGCCAGCACCGAGGACAGGTCGGGCAATCAGCCCCAGCATTTT.